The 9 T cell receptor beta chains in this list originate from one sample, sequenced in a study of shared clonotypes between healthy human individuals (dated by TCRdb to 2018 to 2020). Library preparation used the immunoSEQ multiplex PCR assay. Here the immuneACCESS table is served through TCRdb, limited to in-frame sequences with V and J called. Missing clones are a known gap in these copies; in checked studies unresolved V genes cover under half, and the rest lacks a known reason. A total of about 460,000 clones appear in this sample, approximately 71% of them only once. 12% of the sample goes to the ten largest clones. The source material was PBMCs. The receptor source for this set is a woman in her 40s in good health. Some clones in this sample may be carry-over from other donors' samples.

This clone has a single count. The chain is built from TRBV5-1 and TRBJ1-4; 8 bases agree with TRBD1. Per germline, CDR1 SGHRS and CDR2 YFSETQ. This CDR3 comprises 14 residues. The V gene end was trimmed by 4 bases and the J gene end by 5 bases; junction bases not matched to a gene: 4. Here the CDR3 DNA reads TGCGCCAGCAGCACGACAGGGGCCAATGAAAAACTGTTTTTT. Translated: CASSTTGANEKLFF. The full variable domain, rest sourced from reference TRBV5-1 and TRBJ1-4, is KAGVTQTPRYLIKTRGQQVTLSCSPISGHRSVSWYQQTPGQGLQFLFEYFSETQRNKGNFPGRFSGRQFSNSRSEMNVSTLELGDSALYLCASSTTGANEKLFFGSGTQLSVL.

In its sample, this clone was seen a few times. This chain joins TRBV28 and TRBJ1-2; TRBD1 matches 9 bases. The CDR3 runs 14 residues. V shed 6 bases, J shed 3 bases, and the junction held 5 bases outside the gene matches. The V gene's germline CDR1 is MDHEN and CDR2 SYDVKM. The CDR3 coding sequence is TGTGCCAGCAGACAGGGGGCTTTTGACTATGGCTACACCTTC. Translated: CASRQGAFDYGYTF.

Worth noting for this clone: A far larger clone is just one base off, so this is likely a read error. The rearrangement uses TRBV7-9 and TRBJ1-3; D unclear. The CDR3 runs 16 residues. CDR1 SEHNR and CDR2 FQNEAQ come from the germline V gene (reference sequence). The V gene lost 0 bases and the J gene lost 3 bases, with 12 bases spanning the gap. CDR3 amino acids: CASSLAQPDYGNTIYF. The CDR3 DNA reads TGTGCCAGCAGCTTAGCTCAGCCAGACTATGGAAACACCATATATTTT.

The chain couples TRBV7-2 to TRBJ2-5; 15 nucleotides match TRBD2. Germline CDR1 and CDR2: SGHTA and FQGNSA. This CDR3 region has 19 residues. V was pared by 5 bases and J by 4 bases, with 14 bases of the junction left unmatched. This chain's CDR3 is CASSPSGLAGGGWAETQYF. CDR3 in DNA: TGTGCCAGCAGCCCATCGGGACTAGCGGGAGGTGGGTGGGCAGAGACCCAGTACTTC.

The CDR3 here is CATSRDPWGSPNTEAFF. CDR3 coding DNA: TGTGCCACCAGCAGAGATCCGTGGGGGTCCCCCAACACTGAAGCTTTCTTT. V gene TRBV15 combines with J gene TRBJ1-1; D might be TRBD1 (5 bases). The germline CDR1 and CDR2 sequences are LNHNV and YYDKDF (reference sequence). V lost 0 bases and J lost 2, with 16 bases in between. The CDR3 totals 17 residues. Supplemented by reference TRBV15 and TRBJ1-1, the full variable domain reads DAMVIQNPRYQVTQFGKPVTLSCSQTLNHNVMYWYQQKSSQAPKLLFHYYDKDFNNEADTPDNFQSRRPNTSFCFLDIRSPGLGDTAMYLCATSRDPWGSPNTEAFFGQGTRLTVV.

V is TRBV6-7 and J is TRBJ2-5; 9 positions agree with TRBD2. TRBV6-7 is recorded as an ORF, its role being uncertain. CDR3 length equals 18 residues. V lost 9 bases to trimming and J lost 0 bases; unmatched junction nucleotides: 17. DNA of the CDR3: TGTGCCAGTAGATCCGGACTAGCGAAATCCCATTACCAAGAGACCCAGTACTTC. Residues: CASRSGLAKSHYQETQYF.

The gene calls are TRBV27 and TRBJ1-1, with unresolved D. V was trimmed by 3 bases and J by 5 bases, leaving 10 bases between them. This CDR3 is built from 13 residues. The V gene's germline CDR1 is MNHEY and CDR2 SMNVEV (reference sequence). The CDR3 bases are TGTGCCAGCAGTTTTCGCTCCGGGACTGAAGCTTTCTTT. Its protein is CASSFRSGTEAFF.

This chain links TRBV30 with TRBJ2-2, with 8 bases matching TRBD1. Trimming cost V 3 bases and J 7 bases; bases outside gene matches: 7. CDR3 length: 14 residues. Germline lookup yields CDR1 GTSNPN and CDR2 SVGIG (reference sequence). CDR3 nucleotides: TGTGCCTGGAGGCCCCGGACAGGGTACGGGGAGCTGTTTTTT. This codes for CAWRPRTGYGELFF.

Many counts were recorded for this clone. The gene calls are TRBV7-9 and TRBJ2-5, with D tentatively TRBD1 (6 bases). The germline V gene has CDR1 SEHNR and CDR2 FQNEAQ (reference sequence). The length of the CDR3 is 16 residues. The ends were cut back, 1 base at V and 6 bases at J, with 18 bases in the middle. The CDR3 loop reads CASSLEQGNGGKTQYF. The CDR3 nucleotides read TGTGCCAGCAGCTTAGAACAGGGAAATGGTGGTAAGACCCAGTACTTC.